This T cell receptor (beta chain) was observed in a study of blood T cell repertoires in COVID-19. Turning to the study itself: Sites across the United States, Italy and Spain contributed samples from acute and convalescent COVID-19.

The CDR3 extends over 13 amino acids. CDR1 is MNHEY and CDR2 is SVGAGI in the germline V gene. V was pared by 6 bases and J by 8 bases, with 13 bases between. Original analysis: Reference gene primer amplification yielded estimated nucleated cell counts. Assay: immunoSEQ multiplex PCR; the TCRdb copy retains only in-frame clones and omits some. V and J calls and clone size are those listed in that table; D and trimming were worked out from the DNA. Of around 100,000 clones in the sample, 70% to 80% were seen once. The V gene is TRBV6-5, the J gene TRBJ1-4; D perhaps matches TRBD1 (6 bases). The sequenced material came from peripheral blood. The TCR was taken from a woman aged 70 to 79 with acute or convalescent COVID-19. CDR3: CASSRTVGEKLFF. As DNA, the CDR3 is TGTGCCAGCAGCCGGACAGTAGGGGAAAAACTGTTTTTT.